The sequence of this T cell receptor (beta chain) was determined in a study of cytomegalovirus exposure and HLA in healthy donors. Study-wide results and caveats: In a later analysis, a missense DCLRE1C variant was linked to TCR beta V- and J-gene trimming. A previous analysis found most TCR beta V segments productive roughly 87% or roughly 30% of the time. HLA restriction was apparent for most CMV-associated TCR beta chains in a later analysis. TCR association rates varied by HLA locus in a later analysis, with DRB1 highest and HLA-C lowest.

The V segment lost 6 bases and the J segment 9 bases; nucleotides outside the gene matches: 12. The CDR3 totals 14 residues. Looked up from germline, CDR1 is MNHEY and CDR2 is SVGAGI. Regarding this clone: Its cognate antigen is unknown.

With 60 Vbeta and 13 Jbeta primers, the PCR was carried out. The table came from immunoSEQ multiplex PCR; TCRdb's copy has only in-frame clones and leaves some out. The table shows around 150,000 clones, with around 79% occurring only once. What was sequenced was PBMCs. The clonotype originates from a man aged 40-49 years in good health and CMV-seronegative. The chain employs TRBV6-5 and TRBJ2-7; 9 positions match TRBD2. This chain's CDR3 is CASRPIAGVRGQYF. The DNA for the CDR3 is TGTGCCAGCAGACCCATAGCGGGGGTCAGGGGGCAGTACTTC.